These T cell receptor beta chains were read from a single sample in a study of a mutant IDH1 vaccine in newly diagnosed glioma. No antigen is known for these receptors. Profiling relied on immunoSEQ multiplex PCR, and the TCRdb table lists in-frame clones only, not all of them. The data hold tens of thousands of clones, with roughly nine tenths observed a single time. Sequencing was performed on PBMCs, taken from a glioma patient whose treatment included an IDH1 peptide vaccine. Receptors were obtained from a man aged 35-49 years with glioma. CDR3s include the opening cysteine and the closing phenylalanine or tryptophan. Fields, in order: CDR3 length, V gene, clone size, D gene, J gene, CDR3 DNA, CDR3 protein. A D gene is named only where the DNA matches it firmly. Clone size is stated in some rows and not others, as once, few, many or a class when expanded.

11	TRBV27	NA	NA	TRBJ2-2	TGTGCCAGCAGTGGTCGAGGGGAGCTGTTTTTT	CASSGRGELFF
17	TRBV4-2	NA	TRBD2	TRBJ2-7	TGTGCCAGCAGCCTAGGACTTTCCGGGACTACCTCCTACGAGCAGTACTTC	CASSLGLSGTTSYEQYF
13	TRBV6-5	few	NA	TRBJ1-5	TGTGCCAGCAGCCGTGGGGGAAATCAGCCCCAGCATTTT	CASSRGGNQPQHF
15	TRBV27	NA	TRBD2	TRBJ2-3	TGTGCCAGCAGTTCCACACTAGCGGGGGCAGATACGCAGTATTTT	CASSSTLAGADTQYF
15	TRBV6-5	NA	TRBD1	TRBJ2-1	TGTGCCAGCATGGGCAGGGGGCGAGGTCGGAATGAGCAGTTCTTC	CASMGRGRGRNEQFF
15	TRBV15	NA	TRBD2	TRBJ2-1	TGTGCCACCAGCTTGCGAGGACTAGCCAACAATGAGCAGTTCTTC	CATSLRGLANNEQFF
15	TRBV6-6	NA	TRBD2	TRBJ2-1	TGTGCCAGCAAGCCGACTAGCGGGTCCTACAATGAGCAGTTCTTC	CASKPTSGSYNEQFF
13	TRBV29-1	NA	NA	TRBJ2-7	TGCAGCGTTGAATCTAAAAAAAACTACGAGCAGTACTTC	CSVESKKNYEQYF
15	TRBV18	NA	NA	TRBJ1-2	TGTGCCAGCTCACCGGGCCAGGGTGGGGGCTATGGCTACACCTTC	CASSPGQGGGYGYTF
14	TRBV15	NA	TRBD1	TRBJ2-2	TGTGCCACCGGGACAGGGGGTACGACCGGGGAGCTGTTTTTT	CATGTGGTTGELFF
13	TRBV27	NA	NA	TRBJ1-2	TGTGCCAGCAGTTTTCAGGACCAGGTCGGCTACACCTTC	CASSFQDQVGYTF
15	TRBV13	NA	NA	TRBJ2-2	TGTGCCAGCAGCTTAATCGGGGGTGGCACCGGGGAGCTGTTTTTT	CASSLIGGGTGELFF
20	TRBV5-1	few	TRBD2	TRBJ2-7	TGCGCCAGCAGCTTACTAGCGGGAGGCTGGGCCAGGGGGCCATTGGACGAGCAGTACTTC	CASSLLAGGWARGPLDEQYF
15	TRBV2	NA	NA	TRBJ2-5	TGTGCCAGCACGGGCCCCGGCAGGGTAAGGGAGACCCAGTACTTC	CASTGPGRVRETQYF
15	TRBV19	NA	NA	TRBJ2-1	TGTGCCAGTAGTATGTTGTCAGGGTCCTACAATGAGCAGTTCTTC	CASSMLSGSYNEQFF
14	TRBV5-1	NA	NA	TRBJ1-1	TGCGCCAGCAGCTTGATGGCAGATAACACTGAAGCTTTCTTT	CASSLMADNTEAFF
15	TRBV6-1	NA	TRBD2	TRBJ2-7	TGTGCCAGCAGTGGGACTAGCGGCCTCTCCTACGAGCAGTACTTC	CASSGTSGLSYEQYF
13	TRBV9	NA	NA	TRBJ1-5	TGTGCCAGCAGCGTAGACGGAGGTCAGCCCCAGCATTTT	CASSVDGGQPQHF
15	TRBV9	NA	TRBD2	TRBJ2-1	TGTGCCAGCAGCCCTCGGCTAGCGGGAAAGGATGAGCAGTTCTTC	CASSPRLAGKDEQFF
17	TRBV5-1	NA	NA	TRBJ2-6	TGCGCCAGCAGCTCCGGAACCGGACCCTCTGGGGCCAACGTCCTGACTTTC	CASSSGTGPSGANVLTF
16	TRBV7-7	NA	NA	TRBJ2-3	TGTGCTAGCAGCTTAGGGATGACAGTTCCCACAGATACGCAGTATTTT	CASSLGMTVPTDTQYF
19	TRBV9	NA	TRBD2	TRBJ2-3	TGTGCCAGCAGCGTAAAAGTCATGACTAGCGGGATAAGCACAGATACGCAGTATTTT	CASSVKVMTSGISTDTQYF